The 15 T cell receptor beta chains below come from one sample, sequenced in a study of T cell responses to AZD1222 COVID-19 vaccine. Using immunoSEQ multiplex PCR, the repertoire was profiled, and TCRdb retains in-frame clones only, with some absent. This sample has more than 100,000 clones, with around 92% found just once. Sequenced here: peripheral blood, sampled on day 0 of AZD1222 vaccination. The origin of the receptors is an adult in good health.

The rearrangement joins TRBV29-1 to TRBJ1-1; D is ambiguous. The CDR3 covers 13 residues. The V and J ends lost 4 bases and 1 base respectively, with 10 bases between them. Germline lookup yields CDR1 SQVTM and CDR2 ANQGSEA. CDR3 nucleotides: TGCAGCGTTGTTGCAGGCCCGAACACTGAAGCTTTCTTT. It codes for CSVVAGPNTEAFF.

The rearrangement uses TRBV25-1 and TRBJ1-5; 7 bases map to TRBD1. CDR3 length: 15 amino acids. Germline lookup yields CDR1 MGHDK and CDR2 SYGVNS. V dropped 4 bases and J dropped 4; count of bases not matched to a gene: 7. The CDR3 region is CASSGGQSGNQPQHF. CDR3 coding DNA: TGTGCCAGCAGTGGGGGACAGTCAGGAAATCAGCCCCAGCATTTT. Combining the CDR3 with reference TRBV25-1 and TRBJ1-5 gives the whole variable domain EADIYQTPRYLVIGTGKKITLECSQTMGHDKMYWYQQDPGMELHLIHYSYGVNSTEKGDLSSESTVSRIRTEHFPLTLESARPSHTSQYLCASSGGQSGNQPQHFGDGTRLSIL.

The chain uses TRBV6-5 and TRBJ2-3; D gene ambiguous. Germline values: CDR1 MNHEY, CDR2 SVGAGI. V shed 8 bases and J shed 11 bases, with 14 bases lying between them. The CDR3 consists of 11 residues. CDR3 loop: CASQVGVEQYF. The CDR3 nucleotides read TGTGCCAGCCAGGTCGGAGTCGAGCAGTATTTT.

The chain recombines TRBV5-5 with TRBJ2-7; weak D call: TRBD1 (5 bases). The CDR3 covers 13 residues. Germline CDR1 and CDR2: SGHKS and YYEKEE (reference sequence). The germline V and J ends were trimmed by 4 bases and 3 bases, with 11 bases remaining between them. The CDR3, as DNA: TGTGCCAGCAGCGGCCCCAGGGTCTACGAGCAGTACTTC. Translating it yields CASSGPRVYEQYF.

The genes are TRBV9 and TRBJ1-5; D is ambiguous. The germline CDR1 and CDR2 sequences are SGDLS and YYNGEE. Deletions cut 2 bases from V and 1 base from J, with 10 bases between. The CDR3 runs to 15 residues. The CDR3 DNA reads as TGTGCCAGCAGCGTCGGTTGGAGCAGCAATCAGCCCCAGCATTTT. It translates to CASSVGWSSNQPQHF. Supplemented by reference TRBV9 and TRBJ1-5, the full variable domain reads DSGVTQTPKHLITATGQRVTLRCSPRSGDLSVYWYQQSLDQGLQFLIQYYNGEERAKGNILERFSAQQFPDLHSELNLSSLELGDSALYFCASSVGWSSNQPQHFGDGTRLSIL.

This chain links TRBV6-2 or TRBV6-3 with TRBJ2-6, with D maybe TRBD1 (6 bases). Germline assignment: CDR1 MNHEY and CDR2 SVGEGT. V gave up 2 bases and J gave up 1 base, with 18 bases separating them. The CDR3 has 19 residues. CDR3 DNA sequence: TGTGCCAGCAGTTACCGACCAGGGGATCAGGGATCTGGGGCCAACGTCCTGACTTTC. This encodes CASSYRPGDQGSGANVLTF.

V gene TRBV4-1 combines with J gene TRBJ1-3; D might be TRBD1 (6 bases). Trimming took off 2 bases at V and 2 bases at J, with 7 bases between the two ends. This CDR3 region has 14 residues. Germline V lookup: CDR1 MGHRA, CDR2 YSYEKL. The CDR3 protein is CASSQTGTGNTIYF. DNA for the CDR3: TGCGCCAGCAGCCAAACAGGGACTGGAAACACCATATATTTT.

This clone came up a few times. The chain recombines TRBV28 with TRBJ1-1; 8 nucleotides line up with TRBD1. The CDR3 is made up of 16 amino acids. Germline-derived CDR1 and CDR2 are MDHEN and SYDVKM. V trimming: 5 bases; J trimming: 5 bases; junction bases outside the gene matches: 13. The CDR3 is CASSGQGLGADTEAFF. The CDR3 region has the DNA TGTGCCAGCAGTGGACAGGGTTTGGGGGCGGATACTGAAGCTTTCTTT.

The chain links TRBV6-2 or TRBV6-3 to TRBJ2-3, with 8 nucleotides matching TRBD2. Germline V gene data show CDR1 as MNHEY and CDR2 as SVGEGT. The J segment lost 8 bases and the V segment lost 4 bases, leaving 14 bases of the junction unmatched. There are 16 residues in the CDR3. The CDR3 region is CASSLRRGANQGTQYF. CDR3 nucleotides: TGTGCCAGCAGTTTGAGGCGGGGGGCAAACCAGGGTACGCAGTATTTT.

This clone appeared many times. The V call is TRBV6-2 or TRBV6-3, the J call TRBJ2-7; D gene ambiguous. The CDR3 covers 12 residues. Germline values: CDR1 MNHEY, CDR2 SVGEGT. V lost 2 bases to trimming and J lost 3 bases, with 5 bases between them. The CDR3: CASSYPVYEQYF. The CDR3, as DNA: TGTGCCAGCAGTTACCCGGTCTACGAGCAGTACTTC.

V gene TRBV28 combines with J gene TRBJ2-1; D is unresolved. The CDR3 extends over 16 amino acids. V was clipped by 6 bases and J by 0 bases, with 15 bases between them. The germline gives CDR1 MDHEN, CDR2 SYDVKM. The CDR3 nucleotides read TGTGCCAGCAGGACCCTGGCTTTAAGCTCCTACAATGAGCAGTTCTTC. This translates into CASRTLALSSYNEQFF.

The chain has TRBV5-6 and TRBJ2-2, with a possible D match to TRBD2 (6 bases). Germline V lookup: CDR1 SGHDT, CDR2 YYEEEE. Trimming removed 6 bases at V and 1 base at J, with 10 bases between. This CDR3 comprises 14 residues. The DNA for the CDR3 is TGTGCCAGCAACCTGCGGGGGAACACCGGGGAGCTGTTTTTT. Its protein product is CASNLRGNTGELFF.

V is TRBV7-9 and J is TRBJ1-1; D is unclear. The CDR3 consists of 13 residues. CDR1 and CDR2 from the germline V gene are SEHNR and FQNEAQ (reference sequence). Trimming took off 6 bases at V and 0 bases at J, with 8 bases between the two ends. The CDR3 nucleotides read TGTGCCAGCAGTTCACAGCTGAACACTGAAGCTTTCTTT. This encodes CASSSQLNTEAFF.

The chain combines TRBV6-6 with TRBJ2-1, with 11 bases aligning to TRBD2. The germline V gene encodes CDR1 MNHNY and CDR2 SVGAGI (reference sequence). CDR3 length: 17 residues. The V gene end was trimmed by 5 bases and the J gene end by 3 bases; junction bases not matched to a gene: 9. The CDR3 bases are TGTGCCAGCAGTCCCTCAACCGGGACTAGCGGCTACAATGAGCAGTTCTTC. It translates to CASSPSTGTSGYNEQFF.

The chain has TRBV6-2 or TRBV6-3 and TRBJ2-7, with D possibly being TRBD2 (6 bases). The germline V gene has CDR1 MNHEY and CDR2 SVGEGT. The CDR3 is made up of 13 amino acids. The V end was cut by 4 bases, the J end by 2 bases, with 9 bases between. The CDR3 coding sequence is TGTGCCAGCAGTTGGGGGGTAACCTACGAGCAGTACTTC. The encoded protein is CASSWGVTYEQYF.